Listed below are T cell receptor beta chains from one sample, sequenced in a study of T cell responses to AZD1222 COVID-19 vaccine. Clones were read by immunoSEQ multiplex PCR, and TCRdb kept only the in-frame ones, dropping some. The sample has 240,000 or so clones; over 85% are singletons. The sequenced sample was peripheral blood, obtained on day 0 of AZD1222 vaccination. All receptors come from an adult in good health. Each CDR3 is given with its conserved first and last residue. The D gene is left open where the match is weak. Not every row has a clone size; where given, it reads once, few, many or a size class.

d_gene	abundance	j_gene	v_gene	CDR3nt	CDR3aa
-	-	TRBJ2-7	TRBV5-1	TGCGCCAGCAGCGCGGGACAGCGGGAAGACGAGCAGTACTTC	CASSAGQREDEQYF
TRBD1	-	TRBJ1-6	TRBV5-1	TGCGCCAGCAGAGAGGGACAGGGGAGTTTTTCACCCCTCCACTTT	CASREGQGSFSPLHF
-	-	TRBJ2-5	TRBV5-1	TGCGCCAGCAGCGTAGTCCAAGAGACCCAGTACTTC	CASSVVQETQYF
-	-	TRBJ2-6	TRBV28	TGTGCCAGCAGTGAATCGGGTGGGGCCAACGTCCTGACTTTC	CASSESGGANVLTF
-	-	TRBJ2-3	TRBV7-9	TGTGCCAGCAGCTTCCGGGCCCGCACAGATACGCAGTATTTT	CASSFRARTDTQYF
TRBD1	-	TRBJ1-6	TRBV9	TGTGCCAGCAGCCCCAGACAGGGTGGTAATTCACCCCTCCACTTT	CASSPRQGGNSPLHF
TRBD1	once	TRBJ1-2	TRBV18	TGTGCCAGCTGCCGGGACAGGGAAGGAGGCTACACCTTC	CASCRDREGGYTF
-	-	TRBJ1-2	TRBV19	TGTGCCAGTAGTATGAGGGGAAACGGCTATGGCTACACCTTC	CASSMRGNGYGYTF
-	-	TRBJ1-3	TRBV28	TGTGCCAGCAGTCCTCATACGTGGGCAAACGCAGGAAACACCATATATTTT	CASSPHTWANAGNTIYF
-	-	TRBJ1-4	TRBV2	TGTGCCAGCAGTCCTTTACGTGGGAGTGAAAAACTGTTTTTT	CASSPLRGSEKLFF
-	-	TRBJ1-5	TRBV10-3	TGTGCCATCAGTGAGGCGGGGACGCGCGGCGGTCAGCCCCAGCATTTT	CAISEAGTRGGQPQHF
-	-	TRBJ1-5	TRBV19	TGTGCCAGTAGTATTCAAGGGGGACGGGGACAGCCCCAGCATTTT	CASSIQGGRGQPQHF
-	-	TRBJ1-2	TRBV28	TGTGCCAGCAGACCTAGGGGTGGCTATGGCTACACCTTC	CASRPRGGYGYTF
-	-	TRBJ1-6	TRBV25-1	TGTGCCACCTCAATGAGCTCCTATAATTCACCCCTCCACTTT	CATSMSSYNSPLHF
TRBD1	-	TRBJ1-1	TRBV5-6	TGTGCCAGCAGCAGACAGGGAGGAAACACTGAAGCTTTCTTT	CASSRQGGNTEAFF
-	-	TRBJ1-1	TRBV29-1	TGCAGCGCTTCCGGGCAGCCGAACACTGAAGCTTTCTTT	CSASGQPNTEAFF
-	-	TRBJ2-2	TRBV28	TGTGCCAGCAGGAGGGAGCCCGGGGAGCTGTTTTTT	CASRREPGELFF
-	-	TRBJ2-7	TRBV4-1	TGCGCCAGCAGCCAACGCGTAGGATCCGACTACGAGCAGTACTTC	CASSQRVGSDYEQYF
-	-	TRBJ2-1	TRBV7-3	TGTGCCAGCAGCTTAACGCTATCGGATGAGCAGTTCTTC	CASSLTLSDEQFF
TRBD2	-	TRBJ2-1	TRBV11-2	TGTGCCAGCAGCCTCCAAGCGGGGGGCACCTCCCGCTCCTACAATGAGCAGTTCTTC	CASSLQAGGTSRSYNEQFF
-	-	TRBJ2-2	TRBV5-1	TGCGCCAGCAGCTTGGGTCCCAGATCCACCGGGGAGCTGTTTTTT	CASSLGPRSTGELFF
-	-	TRBJ2-1	TRBV18	TGTGCCAGCTCACCACAGGAGTCAGGTGAGCAGTTCTTC	CASSPQESGEQFF
-	-	TRBJ1-2	TRBV4-1	TGCGCCAGCAGCCAAGTCGGCTCTTTGGAATATGGCTACACCTTC	CASSQVGSLEYGYTF
TRBD1	-	TRBJ1-1	TRBV2	TGTGCCAGCAGTGAAGCCCCGACAGGGGGCCTGATGAACACTGAAGCTTTCTTT	CASSEAPTGGLMNTEAFF
-	-	TRBJ2-7	TRBV7-9	TGTGCCAGCAGCTCTTCCACGAACGAGCAGTACTTC	CASSSSTNEQYF
-	-	TRBJ2-1	TRBV2	TGTGCCAGCAGCGAAATCCGGGACGTGGAGTTCTTC	CASSEIRDVEFF
TRBD1	-	TRBJ2-2	TRBV19	TGTGCCAGTAGCCCAGGGGGAACGAACACCGGGGAGCTGTTTTTT	CASSPGGTNTGELFF
-	-	TRBJ1-1	TRBV2	TGTGCCAGCGCTACAGTTTGGAACACTGAAGCTTTCTTT	CASATVWNTEAFF
TRBD1	-	TRBJ1-2	TRBV5-5	TGTGCCAGCAGCTCACCCGGGACAGGGGTCTATGGCTACACCTTC	CASSSPGTGVYGYTF
-	-	TRBJ1-1	TRBV9	TGTGCCAGCAGCGTCACAGGTGGGAACACTGAAGCTTTCTTT	CASSVTGGNTEAFF
TRBD1	-	TRBJ1-4	TRBV29-1	TGCAGCGTTCGGACAGGGGAAGTAAAACTGTTTTTT	CSVRTGEVKLFF
-	-	TRBJ1-3	TRBV7-2	TGTGCCAGCAGCGGCAATCAGGGTCCTGGAAACACCATATATTTT	CASSGNQGPGNTIYF
-	-	TRBJ1-1	TRBV19	TGTGCCAGTAGTACGACAGCTAACACTGAAGCTTTCTTT	CASSTTANTEAFF
-	-	TRBJ1-1	TRBV7-6	TGTGCCAGCAGCCCAAGAGGTTACCAGAACACTGAAGCTTTCTTT	CASSPRGYQNTEAFF
TRBD1	-	TRBJ1-1	TRBV19	TGTGCCAGTAGGCCGGACAGGGCCTTCACTGAAGCTTTCTTT	CASRPDRAFTEAFF
TRBD2	-	TRBJ2-7	TRBV28	TGTGCCAGCAGTTTAGGGAGGGGTTTCAACGAGCAGTACTTC	CASSLGRGFNEQYF
-	-	TRBJ1-1	TRBV18	TGTGCCAGCTCACCAGAGGCAGGGATGCTCGGCGGCACTGAAGCTTTCTTT	CASSPEAGMLGGTEAFF
-	-	TRBJ2-3	TRBV6-6	TGTGCCAGCAGTTACTCACAGGGAATCGCAGATACGCAGTATTTT	CASSYSQGIADTQYF
TRBD1	-	TRBJ1-4	TRBV4-1	TGCGCCAGCAGCCGGGGACAGGGGGGAACTAATGAAAAACTGTTTTTT	CASSRGQGGTNEKLFF
-	-	TRBJ1-6	TRBV5-4	TGTGCCAGCAGTATAAGTTGGCAGTCGAATTCACCCCTCCACTTT	CASSISWQSNSPLHF